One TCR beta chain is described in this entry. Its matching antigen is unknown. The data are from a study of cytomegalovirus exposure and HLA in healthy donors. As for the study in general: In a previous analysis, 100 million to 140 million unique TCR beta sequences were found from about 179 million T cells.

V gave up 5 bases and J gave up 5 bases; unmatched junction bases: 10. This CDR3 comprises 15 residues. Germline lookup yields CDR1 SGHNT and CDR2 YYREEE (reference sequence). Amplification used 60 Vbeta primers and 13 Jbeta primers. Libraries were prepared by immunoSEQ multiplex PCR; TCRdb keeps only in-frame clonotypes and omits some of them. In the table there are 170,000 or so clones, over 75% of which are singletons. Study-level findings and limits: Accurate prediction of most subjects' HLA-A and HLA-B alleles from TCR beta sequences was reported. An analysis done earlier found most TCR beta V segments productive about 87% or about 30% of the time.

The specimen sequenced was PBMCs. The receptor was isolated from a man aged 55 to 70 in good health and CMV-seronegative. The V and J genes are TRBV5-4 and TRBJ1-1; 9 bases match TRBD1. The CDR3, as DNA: TGTGCCAGCAGTTCAGACAGGGGGGGGTATACTGAAGCTTTCTTT. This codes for CASSSDRGGYTEAFF.